The clone carrying this TCR beta chain has more than one count but fewer than ten. Original processing notes: Amplification from reference gene primers served as the basis for estimated nucleated cell counts. Here immunoSEQ multiplex PCR was the method, and the copy in TCRdb shows in-frame clones only, minus some. V, J and clone size were drawn from that table, and D and trimming were deduced from the DNA. Of 450,000 to 500,000 clones listed, 75% to 90% are singletons. The data originate from a study of blood T cell repertoires in COVID-19. About the research overall: Material from acute and convalescent COVID-19 was sourced from the United States, Italy and Spain. PBMCs, B-cell-depleted T cells, or T cells were the source of the cDNA or gDNA that made up the material.

V was clipped by 3 bases and J by 4 bases; unmatched bases: 7. The CDR3 runs 15 residues. Germline CDR1 and CDR2: SGHTA and FQGTGA. The chain is built from TRBV7-3 and TRBJ2-5, with 8 bases identical to TRBD2. This TCR was recovered from a human donor in a cohort sampled during active COVID-19. Sequenced input: peripheral blood. CDR3: CASSFSGIPSETQYF. The CDR3, as DNA: TGTGCCAGCAGCTTTAGCGGGATCCCTTCAGAGACCCAGTACTTC.